A selection of T cell receptor beta chains follows, all from one sample in a study of OX40 agonist ivuxolimab in advanced cancers. TCRdb's table, derived via immunoSEQ multiplex PCR, lists solely in-frame clones and lacks some. In the table there are approximately 46,000 clones, more than 70% of which are singletons. This sample comprised CD4+ or CD8+ T cells sorted from blood, obtained in a trial of the OX40 agonist ivuxolimab. The receptors originated from an adult with an advanced solid tumor such as melanoma, head and neck, liver or kidney cancer. Both conserved end residues are part of each CDR3. D genes are given only for firm matches. Not every row has a clone size; where given, it reads once, few, many or a size class.

v_gene: TRBV18; abundance: -; d_gene: TRBD2; j_gene: TRBJ2-7; CDR3aa: CASSPSGTAYEQYF; CDR3nt: TGTGCCAGCTCACCGAGCGGGACTGCTTACGAGCAGTACTTC
v_gene: TRBV5-1; abundance: -; d_gene: TRBD2; j_gene: TRBJ2-5; CDR3aa: CASSKRTSGAETQYF; CDR3nt: TGCGCCAGCAGCAAAAGAACCAGCGGGGCGGAGACCCAGTACTTC
v_gene: TRBV5-8; abundance: -; d_gene: -; j_gene: TRBJ2-1; CDR3aa: CASSLAGASDNEQFF; CDR3nt: TGTGCCAGCAGCTTGGCGGGAGCCAGCGACAATGAGCAGTTCTTC
v_gene: TRBV5-6; abundance: few; d_gene: -; j_gene: TRBJ1-1; CDR3aa: CASSLPATGKDTEAFF; CDR3nt: TGTGCCAGCAGCTTGCCGGCAACAGGGAAGGACACTGAAGCTTTCTTT
v_gene: TRBV5-1; abundance: few; d_gene: TRBD1; j_gene: TRBJ1-2; CDR3aa: CASSLDGQGDGYTF; CDR3nt: TGCGCCAGCAGCTTGGATGGACAGGGGGACGGCTACACCTTC
v_gene: TRBV19; abundance: -; d_gene: -; j_gene: TRBJ2-7; CDR3aa: CATGEVYEQYF; CDR3nt: TGTGCCACGGGGGAGGTTTACGAGCAGTACTTC
v_gene: TRBV7-3; abundance: -; d_gene: -; j_gene: TRBJ2-3; CDR3aa: CASSLVSDTQYF; CDR3nt: TGTGCCAGCAGCTTAGTTTCAGATACGCAGTATTTT
v_gene: TRBV10-1; abundance: few; d_gene: -; j_gene: TRBJ1-1; CDR3aa: CASSESQGPNTEAFF; CDR3nt: TGCGCCAGCAGTGAGTCGCAGGGACCCAACACTGAAGCTTTCTTT
v_gene: TRBV5-4; abundance: -; d_gene: -; j_gene: TRBJ2-7; CDR3aa: CASSRDPLGGYEQYF; CDR3nt: TGTGCCAGCAGCCGTGACCCTTTAGGGGGCTACGAGCAGTACTTC
v_gene: TRBV27; abundance: -; d_gene: -; j_gene: TRBJ1-2; CDR3aa: CASSPQGLTNYGYTF; CDR3nt: TGTGCCAGCAGTCCCCAGGGGCTCACTAACTATGGCTACACCTTC
v_gene: TRBV5-1; abundance: -; d_gene: TRBD2; j_gene: TRBJ2-1; CDR3aa: CASGEQTGTGLAGGNEQFF; CDR3nt: TGCGCCAGCGGGGAACAGACAGGGACGGGACTAGCGGGAGGAAATGAGCAGTTCTTC
v_gene: TRBV2; abundance: -; d_gene: TRBD2; j_gene: TRBJ2-1; CDR3aa: CASSEALSGRALLDNEQFF; CDR3nt: TGTGCCAGCAGTGAAGCGCTAAGCGGGAGGGCCCTTCTCGACAATGAGCAGTTCTTC
v_gene: TRBV5-6; abundance: -; d_gene: -; j_gene: TRBJ2-3; CDR3aa: CASSLGERRLSTDTQYF; CDR3nt: TGTGCCAGCAGCTTGGGGGAGCGCAGGCTTAGCACAGATACGCAGTATTTT
v_gene: TRBV6-6; abundance: -; d_gene: -; j_gene: TRBJ1-2; CDR3aa: CASSYSAGYTF; CDR3nt: TGTGCCAGCAGTTACTCGGCGGGCTACACCTTC
v_gene: TRBV15; abundance: -; d_gene: -; j_gene: TRBJ2-2; CDR3aa: CATSRDSANGELFF; CDR3nt: TGTGCCACCAGCAGAGATAGTGCGAACGGGGAGCTGTTTTTT
v_gene: TRBV30; abundance: -; d_gene: -; j_gene: TRBJ2-1; CDR3aa: CAWSVGAYGEQFF; CDR3nt: TGTGCCTGGAGTGTAGGCGCGTATGGTGAGCAGTTCTTC
v_gene: TRBV10-2; abundance: -; d_gene: -; j_gene: TRBJ2-1; CDR3aa: CASSEDRNEQFF; CDR3nt: TGCGCCAGCAGTGAGGACCGCAATGAGCAGTTCTTC
v_gene: TRBV7-9; abundance: -; d_gene: TRBD1; j_gene: TRBJ1-2; CDR3aa: CASSFRDRGSPRGYTF; CDR3nt: TGTGCCAGCAGCTTCCGGGACAGGGGATCTCCGCGAGGCTACACCTTC
v_gene: TRBV4-2; abundance: -; d_gene: -; j_gene: TRBJ2-2; CDR3aa: CASSQVTGELFF; CDR3nt: TGTGCCAGCAGCCAAGTAACGGGGGAGCTGTTTTTT
v_gene: TRBV21-1; abundance: once; d_gene: -; j_gene: TRBJ2-5; CDR3aa: CASSKKDSRGGQETQYF; CDR3nt: TGTGCCAGCAGCAAAAAGGACTCGCGGGGAGGCCAAGAGACCCAGTACTTC
v_gene: TRBV7-9; abundance: few; d_gene: -; j_gene: TRBJ1-1; CDR3aa: CASSFPNTEAFF; CDR3nt: TGTGCCAGCAGCTTTCCGAACACTGAAGCTTTCTTT
v_gene: TRBV5-1; abundance: -; d_gene: -; j_gene: TRBJ2-2; CDR3aa: CASSLVLGANTGELFF; CDR3nt: TGCGCCAGCAGCTTGGTTCTGGGCGCGAACACCGGGGAGCTGTTTTTT
v_gene: TRBV4-1; abundance: -; d_gene: -; j_gene: TRBJ1-6; CDR3aa: CASSQVLGQNNSPLHF; CDR3nt: TGCGCCAGCAGCCAAGTCTTAGGACAAAATAATTCACCCCTCCACTTT
v_gene: TRBV9; abundance: -; d_gene: -; j_gene: TRBJ2-7; CDR3aa: CASSTAGQSYEQYF; CDR3nt: TGTGCCAGCAGCACCGCGGGACAGTCCTACGAGCAGTACTTC
v_gene: TRBV5-1; abundance: -; d_gene: -; j_gene: TRBJ2-3; CDR3aa: CASSRVTGSTDTQYF; CDR3nt: TGCGCCAGCAGCCGAGTTACAGGGAGCACAGATACGCAGTATTTT
v_gene: TRBV5-1; abundance: once; d_gene: -; j_gene: TRBJ2-3; CDR3aa: CASADGGAETDTQYF; CDR3nt: TGCGCCAGCGCAGATGGGGGAGCGGAAACAGATACGCAGTATTTT
v_gene: TRBV29-1; abundance: -; d_gene: -; j_gene: TRBJ1-4; CDR3aa: CSVVGGTNEKLFF; CDR3nt: TGCAGCGTTGTCGGGGGAACTAATGAAAAACTGTTTTTT
v_gene: TRBV15; abundance: few; d_gene: TRBD1; j_gene: TRBJ2-1; CDR3aa: CATSRGDRATYNEQFF; CDR3nt: TGTGCCACCAGCAGAGGCGACAGGGCTACCTACAATGAGCAGTTCTTC
v_gene: TRBV2; abundance: -; d_gene: -; j_gene: TRBJ2-1; CDR3aa: CASSPDWGNEQFF; CDR3nt: TGTGCCAGCAGTCCGGACTGGGGCAATGAGCAGTTCTTC
v_gene: TRBV30; abundance: -; d_gene: TRBD1; j_gene: TRBJ1-2; CDR3aa: CAWSKGTVASGYTF; CDR3nt: TGTGCCTGGAGCAAGGGGACAGTCGCATCGGGCTACACCTTC
v_gene: TRBV5-1; abundance: once; d_gene: TRBD1; j_gene: TRBJ2-7; CDR3aa: CASRAESRGSEQYF; CDR3nt: TGCGCCAGCCGCGCCGAGTCCAGGGGGAGTGAGCAGTACTTC
v_gene: TRBV18; abundance: -; d_gene: TRBD1; j_gene: TRBJ1-5; CDR3aa: CASSPRQGDQPQHF; CDR3nt: TGTGCCAGCTCACCACGACAGGGGGATCAGCCCCAGCATTTT
v_gene: TRBV6-4; abundance: -; d_gene: TRBD2; j_gene: TRBJ2-7; CDR3aa: CATPLKLAVNYEQYF; CDR3nt: TGTGCCACACCCCTTAAACTAGCGGTGAACTACGAGCAGTACTTC
v_gene: TRBV5-6; abundance: -; d_gene: TRBD1; j_gene: TRBJ1-1; CDR3aa: CASSFRDRATEAFF; CDR3nt: TGTGCCAGCAGCTTCAGGGACAGGGCCACTGAAGCTTTCTTT
v_gene: TRBV4-2; abundance: -; d_gene: -; j_gene: TRBJ2-1; CDR3aa: CASSQDLFRATFF; CDR3nt: TGTGCCAGCAGCCAAGATCTGTTCAGGGCTACGTTCTTC
v_gene: TRBV2; abundance: few; d_gene: -; j_gene: TRBJ1-4; CDR3aa: CARSVSRAENEKLFF; CDR3nt: TGTGCCAGATCCGTTTCCCGGGCCGAGAATGAAAAACTGTTTTTT
v_gene: TRBV29-1; abundance: -; d_gene: -; j_gene: TRBJ2-3; CDR3aa: CSVELSTDTQYF; CDR3nt: TGCAGCGTTGAATTGAGCACAGATACGCAGTATTTT
v_gene: TRBV29-1; abundance: once; d_gene: -; j_gene: TRBJ1-5; CDR3aa: CSVGGGGNQPQHF; CDR3nt: TGCAGCGTTGGGGGTGGGGGCAATCAGCCCCAGCATTTT
v_gene: TRBV29-1; abundance: -; d_gene: -; j_gene: TRBJ2-1; CDR3aa: CSVDPTVRGGEQFF; CDR3nt: TGCAGCGTTGATCCCACTGTTCGTGGCGGTGAGCAGTTCTTC
v_gene: TRBV19; abundance: medium-sized; d_gene: TRBD1; j_gene: TRBJ2-1; CDR3aa: CASSFKDRANEQFF; CDR3nt: TGTGCCAGTAGTTTCAAGGACAGGGCCAATGAGCAGTTCTTC
v_gene: TRBV7-8; abundance: -; d_gene: -; j_gene: TRBJ2-5; CDR3aa: CASSSSRDPIRETQYF; CDR3nt: TGTGCCAGCAGCTCAAGCCGGGACCCTATTCGGGAGACCCAGTACTTC
v_gene: TRBV9; abundance: -; d_gene: TRBD2; j_gene: TRBJ2-2; CDR3aa: CASSVGLAENTGELFF; CDR3nt: TGTGCCAGCAGCGTAGGACTAGCGGAGAACACCGGGGAGCTGTTTTTT